The 13 T cell receptor beta chains reported below all come from one sample, sequenced in a study of blood T cell repertoires in COVID-19. The protocol was immunoSEQ multiplex PCR, while the TCRdb copy is restricted to in-frame clones and leaves out a portion. This table has roughly 120,000 clones, approximately 87% appearing once. Material for sequencing was peripheral blood. Every receptor here comes from a woman in her forties or fifties with acute or convalescent COVID-19.

The chain recombines TRBV7-8 with TRBJ2-2; 7 positions agree with TRBD2. Unmatched junction bases numbered 6, after V lost 2 bases and J lost 3 bases. There are 16 residues in the CDR3. In germline, CDR1 is SGHVS, CDR2 FQNEAQ. CDR3 in amino acids: CASSLLGGGDTGELFF. The CDR3 DNA reads as TGTGCCAGCAGCTTACTCGGCGGGGGTGACACCGGGGAGCTGTTTTTT.

This chain uses TRBV7-9 with TRBJ1-1; D is undetermined. V lost 4 bases to trimming and J lost 1 base, with 7 bases between them. This CDR3 comprises 13 residues. Per germline, CDR1 SEHNR and CDR2 FQNEAQ (reference sequence). As DNA, the CDR3 is TGTGCCAGCAGCTACTACCAGAACACTGAAGCTTTCTTT. Residues: CASSYYQNTEAFF.

The genes are TRBV14 and TRBJ2-3, with TRBD2 matching 9 bases. CDR3 size: 15 residues. Losses at the gene ends were 5 bases for V and 5 bases for J; bases not matched to a gene: 8. Germline values: CDR1 SGHDN, CDR2 FVKESK. CDR3 in amino acids: CASSSLAGKVDTQYF. CDR3 sequence (DNA): TGTGCCAGCAGCTCTCTAGCGGGGAAAGTAGATACGCAGTATTTT.

V usage is TRBV12-5 and J usage is TRBJ2-2; TRBD1 is a possible D gene (6 bases). Trimming took off 7 bases at V and 8 bases at J, with 11 bases between the two ends. This CDR3 spans 12 amino acids. Germline values: CDR1 LGHNT, CDR2 FRNRAP. The CDR3 DNA follows: TGTGCTAGTGTTGCACAGGGAGGGGAGCTGTTTTTT. It yields the protein CASVAQGGELFF. Variable domain in full (rest from reference TRBV12-5 and TRBJ2-2): DARVTQTPRHKVTEMGQEVTMRCQPILGHNTVFWYRQTMMQGLELLAYFRNRAPLDDSGMPKDRFSAEMPDATLATLKIQPSEPRDSAVYFCASVAQGGELFFGEGSRLTVL.

J is TRBJ1-4 and V is TRBV24-1, with a tentative D call TRBD1 (5 bases). V lost 2 bases and J lost 8, with 11 bases in between. CDR1 is KGHDR, CDR2 SFDVKD, per germline. This CDR3 contains 14 residues. CDR3 protein: CATSDSSGGEKLFF. CDR3 DNA: TGTGCCACCAGTGATTCATCGGGGGGAGAAAAACTGTTTTTT.

The gene calls are TRBV19 and TRBJ2-7; the D gene is possibly TRBD2 (6 bases). Germline values: CDR1 LNHDA, CDR2 SQIVND (reference sequence). This CDR3 spans 15 amino acids. Trimming cost V 3 bases and J 4 bases, with 16 bases left between them. DNA of the CDR3: TGTGCCAGTAGTATCAGACAAGGAGGGGCATACGAGCAGTACTTC. It encodes CASSIRQGGAYEQYF. Supplemented by reference TRBV19 and TRBJ2-7, the full variable domain reads DGGITQSPKYLFRKEGQNVTLSCEQNLNHDAMYWYRQDPGQGLRLIYYSQIVNDFQKGDIAEGYSVSREKKESFPLTVTSAQKNPTAFYLCASSIRQGGAYEQYFGPGTRLTVT.

This sequence joins TRBV7-8 and TRBJ1-6; 9 bases are a match to TRBD1. The CDR3 runs 16 residues. Germline assignment: CDR1 SGHVS and CDR2 FQNEAQ. The V gene end was trimmed by 6 bases and the J gene end by 1 base; junction bases not matched to a gene: 4. The CDR3 DNA sequence: TGTGCCAGCAGAGGACAGGGGACTTCCTATAATTCACCCCTCCACTTT. Its protein is CASRGQGTSYNSPLHF. The whole variable domain, remainder taken from reference TRBV7-8 and TRBJ1-6, is GAGVSQSPRYKVAKRGQDVALRCDPISGHVSLFWYQQALGQGPEFLTYFQNEAQLDKSGLPSDRFFAERPEGSVSTLKIQRTQQEDSAVYLCASRGQGTSYNSPLHFGNGTRLTVT.

The genes are TRBV19 and TRBJ1-5, with 7 bases fitting TRBD1. Germline values: CDR1 LNHDA, CDR2 SQIVND (reference sequence). The CDR3 loop spans 14 amino acids. Trimming cost V 3 bases and J 4 bases; bases outside gene matches: 3. In DNA, the CDR3 is TGTGCCAGTAGTATCCTACAGGGGAATCAGCCCCAGCATTTT. This sequence encodes CASSILQGNQPQHF.

The chain links TRBV12-3 or TRBV12-4 to TRBJ1-1, with 10 bases lining up with TRBD1. This CDR3 is 13 amino acids long. V lost 6 bases to trimming and J lost 11 bases; unmatched junction nucleotides: 9. CDR3 DNA sequence: TGTGCCAGCAGCCCGGGACAGGGGTATGGGGCTTTCTTT. It yields the protein CASSPGQGYGAFF.

The rearrangement links TRBV7-3 to TRBJ1-2; TRBD1 is a possible D gene (6 bases). The CDR3 is 14 residues long. Germline V gene sequence: CDR1 SGHTA, CDR2 FQGTGA. The V end lost 5 bases, the J end lost 4 bases, and 14 bases lay between the germline ends. CDR3 sequence: CASSPGGATYGYTF. The CDR3 DNA is TGTGCCAGCAGCCCCGGGGGGGCAACCTATGGCTACACCTTC.

V usage is TRBV30 and J usage is TRBJ2-3; 12 bases fit TRBD2. The V and J ends lost 0 bases and 4 bases, in that order; junction bases with no gene match: 2. CDR3 length equals 15 residues. Germline V gene sequence: CDR1 GTSNPN, CDR2 SVGIG (reference sequence). CDR3 in DNA: TGTGCCTGGAGTGTACTAGCGGGAGGCGCAGATACGCAGTATTTT. Protein product: CAWSVLAGGADTQYF.

This rearrangement joins TRBV7-8 to TRBJ1-6, with 7 bases identical to TRBD1. The length of the CDR3 is 13 residues. V trimming: 5 bases; J trimming: 6 bases; junction bases outside the gene matches: 1. Looked up from germline, CDR1 is SGHVS and CDR2 is FQNEAQ. In nucleotides, the CDR3 is TGTGCCAGCAGCCGGGACAGTAATTCACCCCTCCACTTT. Its translation is CASSRDSNSPLHF.

The chain uses TRBV19 and TRBJ2-3; perhaps TRBD1 as D (5 bases). The CDR3 runs 11 residues. V lost 8 bases and J 6 bases, leaving 9 bases between the germline ends. Germline V gives CDR1 LNHDA, CDR2 SQIVND (reference sequence). The CDR3 DNA is TGTGCCAGTGGGGCAGGGGATACGCAGTATTTT. Translation gives CASGAGDTQYF.